This T cell receptor (beta chain) originates from a study of blood T cell repertoires in COVID-19. With V trimmed by 5 bases and J by 1 base, 8 bases remained unmatched. Germline V gives CDR1 GTSNPN, CDR2 SVGIG (reference sequence). The CDR3 has 16 amino acids. Measured with immunoSEQ multiplex PCR; TCRdb has only the in-frame clones, and not every one. This sample carries 150,000 to 180,000 clones, about 80% of them seen once, and the ten largest clones take around 28%. Source material: peripheral blood. The chain combines TRBV30 with TRBJ1-6; 7 bases align to TRBD1. The receptor was isolated from a woman aged 60-70 years with acute or convalescent COVID-19. The CDR3 nucleotides are TGTGCCTGGGGCACAGGGGTCAGTTCCTATAATTCACCCCTCCACTTT. Its translation: CAWGTGVSSYNSPLHF. The variable domain in full, completed from reference TRBV30 and TRBJ1-6, reads SQTIHQWPATLVQPVGSPLSLECTVEGTSNPNLYWYRQAAGRGLQLLFYSVGIGQISSEVPQNLSASRPQDRQFILSSKKLLLSDSGFYLCAWGTGVSSYNSPLHFGNGTRLTVT.